This T cell receptor (beta chain) stems from a study of sequential checkpoint blockade in melanoma. The treatment was: randomized to nivolumab then ipilimumab (arm A) or the reverse (arm B). With 7 bases removed from V and 7 bases from J, the gap between germline ends came to 19 bases. The CDR3 is 14 residues long. CDR1 is MNHEY, CDR2 SVGAGI, per germline. Here immunoSEQ multiplex PCR was the method, and the copy in TCRdb shows in-frame clones only, minus some. Among approximately 12,000 clones, roughly two thirds were seen once, and the ten largest hold 20% to 25%. This clone ranks as medium-sized. The chain carries TRBV6-5 and TRBJ1-2; TRBD1 might be the D (5 bases). This sequence originates from a human donor with melanoma. Source: CD8+ T cells sorted from blood (inferred from file names), taken from a patient given nivolumab and ipilimumab in sequence. The CDR3 loop is CASKTGGEESGYTF. DNA of the CDR3: TGTGCCAGCAAGACGGGAGGGGAGGAGTCTGGCTACACCTTC.